A single sample is the source of the 31 T cell receptor beta chains below, sequenced in a study of immune evolution from preneoplasia to lung adenocarcinoma. Clones were read by immunoSEQ multiplex PCR, and TCRdb kept only the in-frame ones, dropping some. The table lists about 6,000 clones, approximately 80% of them singletons, with roughly 2.5% in the top ten. Sequencing input: FFPE lung adenocarcinoma in situ tissue. These receptors were obtained from a donor aged 70 or over with lung adenocarcinoma.

V gene TRBV6-4 combines with J gene TRBJ2-4; TRBD1 or TRBD2 may be the D gene (6 bases each). V lost 6 bases and J 6 bases, leaving 18 bases between the germline ends. The V gene's germline CDR1 is MRHNA and CDR2 SNTAGT. The CDR3 contains 15 residues. The CDR3 spells CASSPSSEGGNIQYF. The CDR3 DNA is TGTGCCAGCAGCCCTAGCTCCGAGGGGGGAAACATTCAGTACTTC.

This chain uses TRBV6-1 with TRBJ1-5, with a weak D call TRBD1 (5 bases). Germline lookup yields CDR1 MNHNS and CDR2 SASEGT. This CDR3 region has 14 residues. The V and J ends lost 6 bases and 3 bases respectively, with 12 bases between them. The CDR3 reads CASRTGTLNQPQHF. In DNA, the CDR3 is TGTGCCAGCAGGACCGGGACGCTCAATCAGCCCCAGCATTTT.

The CDR3 bases are TGTGCCATCAGTGAGTCGACGGGGGGGTCTTTTCGCTACGAGCAGTACTTC. This sequence encodes CAISESTGGSFRYEQYF. This chain connects TRBV10-3 to TRBJ2-7; 8 bases align to TRBD2. Unmatched junction bases numbered 10, after V lost 0 bases and J lost 3 bases. Germline V lookup: CDR1 ENHRY, CDR2 SYGVKD. There are 17 residues in the CDR3.

The V call is TRBV30, the J call TRBJ2-3; weak D call: TRBD2 (7 bases). CDR3 length equals 16 residues. Looked up from germline, CDR1 is GTSNPN and CDR2 is SVGIG (reference sequence). V was clipped by 0 bases and J by 6 bases, with 19 bases between them. This CDR3 reads CAWSVRRGRAADTQYF. The CDR3 DNA reads as TGTGCCTGGAGTGTACGAAGGGGGAGGGCCGCGGATACGCAGTATTTT.

This clone is large (0.1 to 1%). This chain uses TRBV6-5 with TRBJ2-5; D is unresolved. There are 12 residues in the CDR3. Between the trimmed V and J ends, which lost 7 bases and 6 bases, there was a span of 12 bases. Germline-derived CDR1 and CDR2 are MNHEY and SVGAGI. CDR3 sequence: CASTSNRQTQYF. The DNA of the CDR3 is TGTGCCAGCACCTCGAACAGACAGACCCAGTACTTC.

V gene TRBV5-4 combines with J gene TRBJ2-2, with 11 bases lining up with TRBD2. CDR3 length equals 15 residues. Germline V CDR1 and CDR2: SGHNT, YYREEE (reference sequence). After removal of 4 bases from V and 4 bases from J, the junction contained 3 bases not matched to a gene. CDR3 region: CASSGLAGFTGELFF. The CDR3 nucleotides read TGTGCCAGCAGCGGACTAGCGGGCTTCACCGGGGAGCTGTTTTTT.

In this sample, this clone turned up a few times. The chain employs TRBV7-9 and TRBJ2-7; 7 bases map to TRBD1. This CDR3 spans 14 amino acids. From germline, CDR1 is SEHNR and CDR2 FQNEAQ (reference sequence). V gave up 4 bases and J gave up 3 bases; unmatched junction bases: 6. The CDR3 DNA sequence: TGTGCCAGCAGCTCACGGGACAGAAGCTACGAGCAGTACTTC. It codes for CASSSRDRSYEQYF.

The V gene is TRBV9, the J gene TRBJ2-5, with D maybe TRBD2 (5 bases). This CDR3 has 15 amino acids. Trimming left V 0 bases short and J 5 bases short, with 14 bases between. In germline, CDR1 is SGDLS, CDR2 YYNGEE. DNA for the CDR3: TGTGCCAGCAGCGTAGCACTTCACGGGGATGAGACCCAGTACTTC. Encoded protein: CASSVALHGDETQYF.

CDR3 nucleotide sequence: TGTGCCAGCAGCCAAATCGGGACAGGGAATACCGGGGAGCTGTTTTTT. It specifies CASSQIGTGNTGELFF. This sequence joins TRBV4-2 and TRBJ2-2; 9 bases fit TRBD1. The CDR3 length is 16 residues. Per germline, CDR1 LGHNA and CDR2 YNFKEQ. Trimming cost V 2 bases and J 5 bases; bases outside gene matches: 6.

The chain links TRBV19 to TRBJ1-1; TRBD1 matches at 7 bases. V lost 4 bases to trimming and J lost 4 bases; unmatched junction nucleotides: 6. Germline V gene data show CDR1 as LNHDA and CDR2 as SQIVND (reference sequence). The CDR3 extends over 14 amino acids. The CDR3 here is CASSRRGHGTEAFF. The CDR3 nucleotides are TGTGCCAGTAGTAGGAGGGGGCATGGCACTGAAGCTTTCTTT.

This clone was counted a single time. The chain has TRBV7-2 and TRBJ1-2, with a tentative D call TRBD1 (5 bases). The CDR3 covers 15 residues. Deletions cut 4 bases from V and 3 bases from J, with 15 bases between. Germline V gene lookup returns CDR1 SGHTA and CDR2 FQGNSA. The CDR3 nucleotides are TGTGCCAGCAGCTCCTCCAGACAGACACACTATGGCTACACCTTC. Translation: CASSSSRQTHYGYTF.

The CDR3 protein is CASSPDLGLVSPNEQFF. The DNA of the CDR3 is TGTGCCAGCAGCCCCGATTTGGGACTAGTTTCTCCCAATGAGCAGTTCTTC. The chain recombines TRBV5-6 with TRBJ2-1; 8 bases map to TRBD2. This CDR3 is 17 amino acids long. J lost 6 bases, V lost 4 bases, and 15 bases had no gene match. Germline loops: CDR1 SGHDT, CDR2 YYEEEE.

CDR3 amino acids: CASSLALRVETQYF. DNA for the CDR3: TGTGCCAGCAGCTTAGCGCTGAGGGTAGAGACCCAGTACTTC. V and J are TRBV7-9 and TRBJ2-5; tentative D call: TRBD2 (5 bases). V was clipped by 0 bases and J by 4 bases, with 9 bases between them. The length of the CDR3 is 14 residues. Germline CDR1 SEHNR, CDR2 FQNEAQ (reference sequence).

This chain links TRBV30 with TRBJ1-5; no clear D. The CDR3 spans 14 residues. In germline, CDR1 is GTSNPN, CDR2 SVGIG (reference sequence). V lost 0 bases and J lost 3, with 9 bases in between. CDR3 protein: CAWSVDTPNQPQHF. In DNA, the CDR3 is TGTGCCTGGAGTGTAGATACCCCCAATCAGCCCCAGCATTTT. Full variable domain (rest looked up from reference TRBV30 and TRBJ1-5): SQTIHQWPATLVQPVGSPLSLECTVEGTSNPNLYWYRQAAGRGLQLLFYSVGIGQISSEVPQNLSASRPQDRQFILSSKKLLLSDSGFYLCAWSVDTPNQPQHFGDGTRLSIL.

V usage is TRBV10-3 and J usage is TRBJ1-5; 8 positions agree with TRBD1. V lost 10 bases and J lost 4; bases outside the gene matches: 9. Germline CDR1 reads ENHRY; CDR2 reads SYGVKD. The CDR3 totals 14 residues. The CDR3 loop is CATWGQEPNQPQHF. CDR3 in DNA: TGTGCCACCTGGGGACAGGAACCTAATCAGCCCCAGCATTTT.

The chain uses TRBV4-1 and TRBJ2-3; 7 bases align to TRBD1. The CDR3 extends over 16 amino acids. The germline V gene has CDR1 MGHRA and CDR2 YSYEKL. J was trimmed by 4 bases and V by 5 bases; bases with no gene match: 12. CDR3 loop: CASSTLGGDWPDTQYF. The CDR3 bases are TGCGCCAGCAGCACTCTAGGGGGCGACTGGCCAGATACGCAGTATTTT.

The chain uses TRBV27 and TRBJ2-1, with D perhaps matching TRBD2 (5 bases). CDR1 is MNHEY and CDR2 is SMNVEV in the germline V gene (reference sequence). Trimming removed 7 bases from V and 7 bases from J, with 17 bases in between. This CDR3 region has 14 residues. The CDR3 reads CASKSTVWENEQFF. As DNA, the CDR3 is TGTGCCAGCAAGTCTACAGTCTGGGAGAATGAGCAGTTCTTC.

A few counts support this clone. V gene TRBV29-1 combines with J gene TRBJ2-2; D is perhaps TRBD2 (5 bases). V lost 7 bases and J lost 4, with 10 bases in between. The CDR3 is 12 residues long. CDR1 and CDR2 (germline): SQVTM, ANQGSEA. The CDR3 loop is CSAEGFTGELFF. CDR3 sequence (DNA): TGCAGCGCCGAGGGTTTCACCGGGGAGCTGTTTTTT.

The V call is TRBV7-9, the J call TRBJ2-6; D is undetermined. Trimming removed 6 bases from V and 4 bases from J, with 10 bases in between. The CDR3 loop spans 14 amino acids. CDR1 is SEHNR and CDR2 is FQNEAQ in the germline V gene (reference sequence). The CDR3 loop reads CASSFAEGANVLTF. Written as DNA, the CDR3 is TGTGCCAGCAGTTTTGCCGAGGGGGCCAACGTCCTGACTTTC.

The rearrangement joins TRBV6-5 to TRBJ2-5, with D tentatively TRBD1 (6 bases). Trimming took 6 bases from V and 4 from J, leaving 12 bases between them. This CDR3 comprises 13 residues. Germline assignment: CDR1 MNHEY and CDR2 SVGAGI. CDR3 DNA sequence: TGTGCCAGCAGAGCCCCAGGGGTAGAGACCCAGTACTTC. Protein: CASRAPGVETQYF.

The J gene is TRBJ1-2, the V gene TRBV5-6, with D tentatively TRBD1 (5 bases). The CDR3 runs 18 residues. The V gene's germline CDR1 is SGHDT and CDR2 YYEEEE. V shed 2 bases and J shed 3 bases, with 23 bases lying between them. The CDR3 nucleotides are TGTGCCAGCAGCTTCTCTTGGGATATCGGGACCCAATACTATGGCTACACCTTC. Amino acid sequence: CASSFSWDIGTQYYGYTF.

The chain has TRBV6-5 and TRBJ2-7, with TRBD2 as a possible D gene (5 bases). Deletions cut 2 bases from V and 2 bases from J, with 13 bases between. This CDR3 is built from 15 residues. CDR1 and CDR2 from the germline V gene are MNHEY and SVGAGI. The CDR3: CASSYDGLAAYEQYF. CDR3 bases: TGTGCCAGCAGTTACGATGGGCTAGCTGCCTACGAGCAGTACTTC.

This sequence joins TRBV4-1 and TRBJ1-5; D call uncertain. This CDR3 has 15 residues. Trimming left V 0 bases short and J 0 bases short, with 6 bases between. Germline CDR1 is MGHRA and CDR2 is YSYEKL. The CDR3 sequence is CASSQDWGSNQPQHF. The CDR3 DNA follows: TGCGCCAGCAGCCAAGATTGGGGTAGCAATCAGCCCCAGCATTTT.

This clone showed up just a few times. The chain links TRBV5-1 to TRBJ2-1; 10 bases fit TRBD2. With V trimmed by 1 base and J by 9 bases, 10 bases remained unmatched. The CDR3 consists of 16 residues. Germline lookup yields CDR1 SGHRS and CDR2 YFSETQ. The DNA for the CDR3 is TGCGCCAGCAGCTTGTATCCTAGCGGGGGTCGAGGTGAGCAGTTCTTC. Translation gives CASSLYPSGGRGEQFF.

This chain connects TRBV19 to TRBJ1-4, with D unresolved. V was shortened by 4 bases and J by 5 bases, with 14 bases between the two germline ends. CDR1 is LNHDA and CDR2 is SQIVND in the germline V gene (reference sequence). CDR3 size: 15 residues. Here the CDR3 reads CASSTRALGNEKLFF. DNA of the CDR3: TGTGCCAGTAGTACCCGGGCCCTAGGGAATGAAAAACTGTTTTTT.

The chain links TRBV7-6 to TRBJ2-3; 10 nucleotides align to TRBD2. V lost 8 bases to trimming and J lost 5 bases; unmatched junction nucleotides: 4. Germline assignment: CDR1 SGHVS and CDR2 FNYEAQ. The CDR3 totals 13 residues. CDR3: CASGVAGGDTQYF. For the CDR3, the DNA is TGTGCCAGCGGGGTAGCGGGGGGAGATACGCAGTATTTT.

The chain combines TRBV7-9 with TRBJ1-2, with D maybe TRBD1 (5 bases). Looked up from germline, CDR1 is SEHNR and CDR2 is FQNEAQ (reference sequence). Trimming took off 3 bases at V and 2 bases at J, with 19 bases between the two ends. This CDR3 contains 17 residues. The CDR3 reads CASSFPSRRQLNYGYTF. CDR3 DNA sequence: TGTGCCAGCAGCTTTCCCTCGAGGAGACAGCTAAACTATGGCTACACCTTC.

The rearrangement links TRBV18 to TRBJ2-7; possibly TRBD2 for D (6 bases). From germline, CDR1 is KGHSH and CDR2 LQKENI. The length of the CDR3 is 13 residues. V lost 0 bases to trimming and J lost 4 bases, with 7 bases between them. The CDR3 DNA is TGTGCCAGCTCACCACCGGCGGGGTACGAGCAGTACTTC. It encodes CASSPPAGYEQYF.

This chain links TRBV10-2 with TRBJ2-7, with TRBD2 matching over 9 bases. The CDR3 is 15 residues long. Per germline, CDR1 WSHSY and CDR2 SAAADI. Trimming took 1 base from V and 7 from J; bases not matched to a gene: 8. The CDR3 here is CASSEWAGGPREQYF. CDR3 DNA sequence: TGCGCCAGCAGTGAGTGGGCGGGAGGGCCGAGGGAGCAGTACTTC.

The chain uses TRBV12-5 and TRBJ2-1; 9 bases agree with TRBD1. This CDR3 is 19 amino acids long. The germline CDR1 and CDR2 sequences are LGHNT and FRNRAP. Germline trimming cut 5 bases from V and 1 base from J; bases unmatched to any gene: 15. The CDR3 spells CASGPGPTGTGFSYNEQFF. The CDR3 DNA is TGTGCTAGTGGTCCGGGGCCGACCGGGACAGGGTTTTCCTACAATGAGCAGTTCTTC.

The CDR3: CASSVDAGAYNSPLHF. As DNA, the CDR3 is TGTGCCAGCAGCGTAGATGCAGGGGCCTATAATTCACCCCTCCACTTT. The rearrangement links TRBV9 to TRBJ1-6, with D perhaps matching TRBD1 (6 bases). In germline, CDR1 is SGDLS, CDR2 YYNGEE. V lost 0 bases, J lost 2 bases, and 9 bases lay in between. CDR3 length equals 16 residues. The whole variable domain, remainder taken from reference TRBV9 and TRBJ1-6, is DSGVTQTPKHLITATGQRVTLRCSPRSGDLSVYWYQQSLDQGLQFLIQYYNGEERAKGNILERFSAQQFPDLHSELNLSSLELGDSALYFCASSVDAGAYNSPLHFGNGTRLTVT.